This TCR beta chain was captured by sequencing in a study of blood T cell repertoires in COVID-19. In the original workflow: It was from reference gene primer amplification that nucleated cell counts were estimated. Only in-frame clones appear in the TCRdb table, and some are missing; sequencing was by immunoSEQ multiplex PCR. V, J and clone size are taken as reported in that table, and D and trimming were inferred from the DNA itself. The sample includes roughly 330,000 clones, about 82% of them seen just once. The TCR was taken from a woman aged 45-65 years with acute or convalescent COVID-19. The sequenced material came from peripheral blood.

The CDR3 sequence: CATSLTYYNEQFF. CDR3 DNA sequence: TGTGCCACCAGCCTGACTTACTACAATGAGCAGTTCTTC. The chain carries TRBV24-1 and TRBJ2-1, with D unclear. This CDR3 is 13 amino acids long. V was shortened by 7 bases and J by 3 bases, with 9 bases between the two germline ends. Germline CDR1 and CDR2: KGHDR and SFDVKD.